This T cell receptor (beta chain) originates from a study of Ad26.COV2.S vaccination and SARS-CoV-2 variants. Losses at the gene ends were 5 bases for V and 6 bases for J; bases not matched to a gene: 7. CDR3 length: 13 amino acids. Treatment denoted: roughly 20 received Ad26.COV2.S at low or high dose, single or two shots; 5 received placebo; per-sample allocation not given. Day 63 after the first injection of vaccine or placebo was the sampling time. Profiled with immunoSEQ multiplex PCR; TCRdb holds only in-frame clones, not every one. The repertoire includes 350,000 to 500,000 clones, around 91% of them detected once, and approximately 4.3% sits in the top ten.

This TCR was recovered from a person aged 18-60 years who received the Ad26.COV2.S COVID-19 vaccine or a placebo. The specimen comprised peripheral blood, sampled in a trial of Ad26.COV2.S vaccine versus placebo. The genes are TRBV12-3 or TRBV12-4 and TRBJ2-7; 7 bases are a match to TRBD1. The DNA for the CDR3 is TGTGCCAGCAGTATAAACAGGGGCTCCGAGCAGTACTTC. It yields the protein CASSINRGSEQYF.